The T cell receptor (beta chain) described here comes from a study of blood T cell repertoires in COVID-19. Background on the study: Spain, Italy and the United States supplied samples that represented acute and convalescent COVID-19. Sample material is recorded as cDNA or gDNA derived from T cells, B-cell-depleted T cells, or PBMCs.

Original analysis: Estimation of nucleated cell counts relied on the amplification of reference gene primers. Profiling relied on immunoSEQ multiplex PCR, and the TCRdb table lists in-frame clones only, not all of them. That table is the source of V, J and clone size, and D and trimming were worked out from the DNA. Among approximately 240,000 clones listed, about 86% were seen once. Sequencing was carried out using peripheral blood. This TCR was sampled from a woman in her sixties or seventies with acute or convalescent COVID-19.

The CDR3 bases are TGTGCCAGCAGCCCACTAGCGGGAGACACAGATACGCAGTATTTT. Residues: CASSPLAGDTDTQYF. This chain connects TRBV5-6 to TRBJ2-3; 11 bases fit TRBD2. Looked up from germline, CDR1 is SGHDT and CDR2 is YYEEEE. Trimming took 4 bases from V and 2 from J; bases not matched to a gene: 3. The CDR3 extends over 15 amino acids. The full variable domain, its missing parts supplied by reference TRBV5-6 and TRBJ2-3, is DAGVTQSPTHLIKTRGQQVTLRCSPKSGHDTVSWYQQALGQGPQFIFQYYEEEERQRGNFPDRFSGHQFPNYSSELNVNALLLGDSALYLCASSPLAGDTDTQYFGPGTRLTVL.